These 3 T cell receptor beta chains were sequenced from one sample in a study of CD8+ T cells in alopecia areata. Sample treatment: oral pan-JAK inhibitor, 5-10 mg twice daily. Extracted RNA was reverse transcribed, and the resulting cDNA served as sequencing template. The table came from immunoSEQ multiplex PCR; TCRdb's copy has only in-frame clones and leaves some out. Seen here are fewer than 250,000 clones, 64% observed once, and the top ten hold more than 3.5%. Sequences were derived from CD4+ T cells sorted from blood, sampled at week 4, from a patient treated with tofacitinib. These TCRs come from a human donor with alopecia areata.

The sample holds a few counts of this clone. The chain uses TRBV29-1 and TRBJ1-2; D gene ambiguous. In germline, CDR1 is SQVTM, CDR2 ANQGSEA. V shed 3 bases and J shed 6 bases, with 11 bases lying between them. CDR3 size: 12 residues. The CDR3, as DNA: TGCAGCGTTGATCACAGTCACAATGGCTACACCTTC. Translation: CSVDHSHNGYTF.

Notes on this clone: The germline gene is not matched at one end of the junction; a read error may be the cause. This chain links TRBV7-7 with TRBJ2-5; the D gene is possibly TRBD2 (6 bases). Looked up from germline, CDR1 is SSHAT and CDR2 is FNYEAQ (reference sequence). This CDR3 region has 17 residues. The CDR3 sequence: CASSLGGVAQVEETQYF. The CDR3 coding sequence is TGTGCTAGCAGCTTAGGAGGGGTGGCGCAGGTCGAAGAGACCCAGTACTTC.

CDR3 in amino acids: CASGTKQGPDTQYF. CDR3 nucleotide sequence: TGTGCTAGTGGCACTAAACAGGGTCCAGATACGCAGTATTTT. The chain is built from TRBV12-5 and TRBJ2-3, with D perhaps TRBD1 (6 bases). CDR1 is LGHNT and CDR2 is FRNRAP in the germline V gene. V was clipped by 6 bases and J by 4 bases, with 14 bases between them. The CDR3 runs to 14 residues. The whole variable domain, remainder taken from reference TRBV12-5 and TRBJ2-3, is DARVTQTPRHKVTEMGQEVTMRCQPILGHNTVFWYRQTMMQGLELLAYFRNRAPLDDSGMPKDRFSAEMPDATLATLKIQPSEPRDSAVYFCASGTKQGPDTQYFGPGTRLTVL.